This T cell receptor beta chain stems from a study of CD8 T cells in ankylosing spondylitis (TCRdb year 2017). Looking at the study overall: T cell receptor beta repertoires were profiled in healthy donors and ankylosing spondylitis patients so that disease-linked TCR variants could be found. The whole study cohort included 90 to 120 healthy donors and 25 ankylosing spondylitis patients. Samples of peripheral blood were taken, and for ankylosing spondylitis patients, synovial fluid was collected as well.

This clonotype showed up just a few times. There is no known antigen for this receptor. No much larger clonotype is one base removed from it; base qualities were not supplied. V and J lose 10 bases and 0 bases, and a span of 17 bases separates them. The germline V gene provides CDR1 ENHRY and CDR2 SYGVKD. From cysteine to phenylalanine, the CDR3 is 15 amino acids long. Of all the DNA, just the CDR3 is kept, 45 bases in frame from base 1. Broad study findings and their caveats: Some TCR beta motif variants had previously been reported in synovial fluid and blood of reactive arthritis patients, which suggested common disease-initiation mechanisms. The disease-linked clones were reported to be significantly enriched in matched synovial fluid samples from ankylosing spondylitis patients. The disease-linked clones showed a CD8+ phenotype and occurred at relatively low frequencies in peripheral blood. Blood from ankylosing spondylitis patients appeared to be characterized by a TCR beta motif composed of eight highly homologous amino acid variants.

The reads were generated on an Illumina HiSeq 2500. Quantitative 5'-RACE with molecular barcodes was the method used to prepare the TCR beta libraries. As for how the authors treated the data: A new computational method based on a probabilistic model of VDJ rearrangement was used to identify disease-linked TCR variants. TCRdb reran the public reads through fastp at Q25 and MiXCR, keeping productive beta chains. Each CDR3 protein appears once, grouped with its most common genes and DNA. These V and J calls derive from TCRdb rather than the authors' analysis. This sample lists fewer than 650,000 distinct CDR3 sequences; approximately 12% were detected once. Jointly, the top ten make up about 6.8% of the sample.

The specimen sequenced was blood, either unsorted or a sorted T cell fraction (not recorded which). The clonotype originates from a male donor with ankylosing spondylitis. The chain joins TRBV10-3 to TRBJ2-3; 6 matching bases give a weak D call of TRBD2. CDR3 region: CATRPGAGSTDTQYF. The nucleotides read TGTGCCACCCGACCCGGGGCGGGGAGCACAGATACGCAGTATTTT.